This T cell receptor (beta chain) was captured in a study of T-cell reconstitution after alpha-beta-depleted transplantation in children. Study-level findings and limits: Elevated TCRbeta diversity at day 60 was traced, in some patients, to surviving recipient T cells and thymic progenitors.

Preparing the TCRbeta library involved the use of unique molecular identifiers. TCRdb passed the PCR reads through MiXCR, listing each CDR3 protein once. The sample has 490,000 or so distinct CDR3 sequences; about 10% are singletons. Many counts were recorded for this clonotype. Its specificity is not known. The input for sequencing was PBMCs, taken before TCRalphabeta/CD19-depleted stem cell transplant. The receptor was isolated from a child under 10 years old with inherited bone marrow failure, due to receive a stem cell transplant.

The chain's CDR3 is CASRGDTVKTYEQYF. CDR3 bases: TGTGCCAGCAGGGGGGACACGGTAAAGACCTACGAGCAGTACTTC. The rearrangement uses TRBV12-3 or TRBV12-4 and TRBJ2-7, with D perhaps matching TRBD1 (6 bases). This CDR3 has 15 residues. The V end lost 6 bases, the J end lost 2 bases, and 17 bases lay between the germline ends.